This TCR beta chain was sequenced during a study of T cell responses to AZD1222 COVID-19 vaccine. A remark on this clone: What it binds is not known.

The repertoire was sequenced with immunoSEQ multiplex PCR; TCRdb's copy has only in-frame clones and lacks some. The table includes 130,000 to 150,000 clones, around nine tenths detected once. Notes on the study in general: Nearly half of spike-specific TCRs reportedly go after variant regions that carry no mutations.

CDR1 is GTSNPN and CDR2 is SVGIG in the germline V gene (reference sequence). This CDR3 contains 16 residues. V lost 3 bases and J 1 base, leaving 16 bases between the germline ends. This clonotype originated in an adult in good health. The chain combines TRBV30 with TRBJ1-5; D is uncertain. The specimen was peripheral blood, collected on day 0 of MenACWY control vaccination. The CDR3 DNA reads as TGTGCCTGGAGCCGCCCCGGACGAACCAGCAATCAGCCCCAGCATTTT. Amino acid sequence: CAWSRPGRTSNQPQHF.